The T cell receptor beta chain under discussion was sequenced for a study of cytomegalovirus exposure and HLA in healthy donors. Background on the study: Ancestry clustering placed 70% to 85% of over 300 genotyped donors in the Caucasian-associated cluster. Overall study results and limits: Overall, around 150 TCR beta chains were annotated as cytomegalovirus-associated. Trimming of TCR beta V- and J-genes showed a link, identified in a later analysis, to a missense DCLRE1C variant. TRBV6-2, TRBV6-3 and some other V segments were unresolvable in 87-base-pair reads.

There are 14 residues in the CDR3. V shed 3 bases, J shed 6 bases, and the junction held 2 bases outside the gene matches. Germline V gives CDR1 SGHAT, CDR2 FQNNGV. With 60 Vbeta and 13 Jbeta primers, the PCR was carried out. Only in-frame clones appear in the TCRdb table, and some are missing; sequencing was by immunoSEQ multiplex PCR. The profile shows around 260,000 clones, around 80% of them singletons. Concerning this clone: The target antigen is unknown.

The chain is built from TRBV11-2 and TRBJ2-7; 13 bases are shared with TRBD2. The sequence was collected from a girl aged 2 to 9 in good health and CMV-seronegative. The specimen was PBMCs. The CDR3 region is CASSLTSGRIEQYF. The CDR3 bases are TGTGCCAGCAGCTTGACTAGCGGGAGGATCGAGCAGTACTTC.